These 26 T cell receptor beta chains were all obtained from the same sample, sequenced in a study of blood T cell repertoires in COVID-19. Measured with immunoSEQ multiplex PCR; TCRdb has only the in-frame clones, and not every one. The table includes 200,000 to 250,000 clones, roughly 81% detected once. The specimen sequenced was peripheral blood. These receptors were taken from a woman of 80 years or more with COVID-19, enrolled during active disease.

The chain employs TRBV9 and TRBJ1-3; 9 nucleotides line up with TRBD1. V trimming: 2 bases; J trimming: 2 bases; junction bases outside the gene matches: 11. Germline V CDR1 and CDR2: SGDLS, YYNGEE. This CDR3 region has 18 residues. This chain's CDR3 is CASSVAGQGGLTGNTIYF. Here the CDR3 DNA reads TGTGCCAGCAGCGTCGCGGGACAGGGAGGCCTTACTGGAAACACCATATATTTT.

This clone showed up just once. V usage is TRBV5-8 and J usage is TRBJ2-7; tentative D call: TRBD1 (6 bases). Between the trimmed V and J ends, which lost 0 bases and 3 bases, there was a span of 10 bases. CDR3 length: 14 residues. Looked up from germline, CDR1 is SGHTS and CDR2 is YDEGEE. The CDR3 protein is CASSLDRVYYEQYF. The CDR3 coding sequence is TGTGCCAGCAGCTTGGACAGGGTTTACTACGAGCAGTACTTC.

This chain uses TRBV2 with TRBJ2-1, with 7 positions matching TRBD1. Per the germline V gene, CDR1 is SNHLY and CDR2 is FYNNEI. The CDR3 totals 13 residues. V lost 6 bases, J lost 8 bases, and 7 bases stayed unmatched. The CDR3 here is CASSEDRLHEQFF. The CDR3 region has the DNA TGTGCCAGCAGCGAGGACAGGTTGCATGAGCAGTTCTTC.

The rearrangement links TRBV27 to TRBJ2-1; D might be TRBD2 (6 bases). Trimming cost V 4 bases and J 2 bases, with 12 bases left between them. CDR1 is MNHEY and CDR2 is SMNVEV in the germline V gene (reference sequence). This CDR3 has 15 amino acids. CDR3: CASSSRGTAYNEQFF. In DNA, the CDR3 is TGTGCCAGCAGTTCCCGCGGGACGGCCTACAATGAGCAGTTCTTC.

This rearrangement joins TRBV4-1 to TRBJ2-7; TRBD1 matches 10 bases. CDR3 size: 15 residues. Germline V gene data show CDR1 as MGHRA and CDR2 as YSYEKL. Trimming took 0 bases from V and 6 from J; bases not matched to a gene: 5. CDR3 DNA sequence: TGCGCCAGCAGCCAAGAAGGGACAGGGGCCGCCGAGCAGTACTTC. As protein: CASSQEGTGAAEQYF.

The chain combines TRBV30 with TRBJ1-1; TRBD1 matches 7 bases. With 8 bases clipped from V and 5 bases from J, the junction kept 5 bases outside the gene matches. This CDR3 contains 11 residues. Germline V CDR1 and CDR2: GTSNPN, SVGIG (reference sequence). The CDR3 DNA reads as TGTGCCGGCTACAGGGGAACTGAAGCTTTCTTT. Its protein product is CAGYRGTEAFF.

This clone was recorded a few times. The chain uses TRBV5-8 and TRBJ1-6; 8 nucleotides align to TRBD1. Germline CDR1 and CDR2: SGHTS and YDEGEE. V shed 3 bases and J 11 bases; nucleotides not matched to a gene: 4. The CDR3 loop spans 13 amino acids. The CDR3 bases are TGTGCCAGCAGCTCGGACAGGGATACACCCCTCCACTTT. This codes for CASSSDRDTPLHF.

This chain uses TRBV5-1 with TRBJ1-1; D possibly corresponds to TRBD1 (5 bases). From germline, CDR1 is SGHRS and CDR2 YFSETQ. The length of the CDR3 is 17 residues. Trimming stripped 1 base from V and 0 bases from J, with 16 bases between. CDR3 protein: CASSLWFQGWMNTEAFF. CDR3 in DNA: TGCGCCAGCAGCTTGTGGTTTCAGGGATGGATGAACACTGAAGCTTTCTTT. Using reference TRBV5-1 and TRBJ1-1 for the parts outside the CDR3, the full variable domain is KAGVTQTPRYLIKTRGQQVTLSCSPISGHRSVSWYQQTPGQGLQFLFEYFSETQRNKGNFPGRFSGRQFSNSRSEMNVSTLELGDSALYLCASSLWFQGWMNTEAFFGQGTRLTVV.

This clone was found a few times. The chain uses TRBV19 and TRBJ1-1; D is undetermined. Looked up from germline, CDR1 is LNHDA and CDR2 is SQIVND (reference sequence). Trimming took 5 bases from V and 0 from J, leaving 7 bases between them. The CDR3 is 13 amino acids. The CDR3 DNA sequence: TGTGCCAGTAGTTTCCAGTTGAACACTGAAGCTTTCTTT. Its protein is CASSFQLNTEAFF. The whole variable domain, filled in from reference TRBV19 and TRBJ1-1, reads DGGITQSPKYLFRKEGQNVTLSCEQNLNHDAMYWYRQDPGQGLRLIYYSQIVNDFQKGDIAEGYSVSREKKESFPLTVTSAQKNPTAFYLCASSFQLNTEAFFGQGTRLTVV.

This sequence joins TRBV29-1 and TRBJ1-3; TRBD1 aligns across 7 bases. Per germline, CDR1 SQVTM and CDR2 ANQGSEA. The CDR3 consists of 15 residues. V dropped 4 bases and J dropped 4; count of bases not matched to a gene: 10. CDR3: CSVVLGGAGGNTIYF. CDR3 DNA sequence: TGCAGCGTTGTCTTAGGGGGCGCAGGCGGAAACACCATATATTTT.

The rearrangement links TRBV24-1 to TRBJ2-3, with D possibly TRBD1 on 6 matching bases. The CDR3 runs to 17 residues. In germline, CDR1 is KGHDR, CDR2 SFDVKD. V was pared by 4 bases and J by 7 bases, with 23 bases between. The CDR3 DNA follows: TGTGCCACCAGTGACGCAGGGGCAGGGTCCCTCTCGAATACGCAGTATTTT. It specifies CATSDAGAGSLSNTQYF.

The rearrangement joins TRBV6-5 to TRBJ1-2; D not certain. The CDR3 length is 13 residues. Trimming shortened V by 2 bases and J by 8 bases, and 12 bases separated the two germline ends. Germline CDR1 MNHEY, CDR2 SVGAGI. This CDR3 reads CASSYAYRAGYTF. CDR3 bases: TGTGCCAGCAGTTACGCGTACAGAGCAGGCTACACCTTC.

The V gene is TRBV4-2, the J gene TRBJ1-2; D is unclear. Trimming took off 1 base at V and 2 bases at J, with 11 bases between the two ends. CDR1 and CDR2 from the germline V gene are LGHNA and YNFKEQ. The length of the CDR3 is 15 residues. Here the CDR3 reads CASSQGGELNYGYTF. CDR3 bases: TGTGCCAGCAGCCAAGGTGGGGAGTTGAACTATGGCTACACCTTC.

The gene calls are TRBV15 and TRBJ2-4, with 7 positions matching TRBD1. Germline V gives CDR1 LNHNV, CDR2 YYDKDF (reference sequence). Trimming at V came to 3 bases and at J to 0 bases, leaving 8 bases not matched to a gene. This CDR3 comprises 17 residues. The CDR3 loop is CATSSGDSPAAKNIQYF. Written as DNA, the CDR3 is TGTGCCACCAGCAGTGGGGACAGTCCGGCAGCCAAAAACATTCAGTACTTC.

V and J are TRBV27 and TRBJ1-2; TRBD1 aligns across 11 bases. J lost 7 bases, V lost 4 bases, and 8 bases had no gene match. The CDR3 loop spans 15 amino acids. From germline, CDR1 is MNHEY and CDR2 SMNVEV (reference sequence). In DNA, the CDR3 is TGTGCCAGCAGTTCAACCGGACAGGGGGCTAGTGGCTACACCTTC. Encoded protein: CASSSTGQGASGYTF.

This clone has only a few counts. The chain recombines TRBV5-1 with TRBJ1-3; possibly TRBD1 for D (5 bases). This CDR3 has 14 residues. Germline assignment: CDR1 SGHRS and CDR2 YFSETQ. V dropped 0 bases and J dropped 4 bases, with 8 bases sitting between them. The CDR3 spells CASSLGREGNTIYF. CDR3 DNA: TGCGCCAGCAGCTTGGGCAGGGAAGGAAACACCATATATTTT.

This chain joins TRBV30 and TRBJ1-5; 7 bases line up with TRBD1. Germline V lookup: CDR1 GTSNPN, CDR2 SVGIG (reference sequence). Unmatched junction bases numbered 3, after V lost 0 bases and J lost 4 bases. The CDR3 is 14 residues long. The CDR3 bases are TGTGCCTGGAGTGTGACAGGGAGGAATCAGCCCCAGCATTTT. Residues: CAWSVTGRNQPQHF.

This chain links TRBV2 with TRBJ2-7; TRBD2 might be the D (5 bases). This CDR3 spans 11 amino acids. CDR1 is SNHLY and CDR2 is FYNNEI in the germline V gene. Trimming shortened V by 5 bases and J by 7 bases, and 9 bases separated the two germline ends. CDR3 sequence reads: CASSRGSEQYF. For the CDR3, the DNA is TGTGCCAGCAGTCGAGGGTCAGAGCAGTACTTC.

This chain connects TRBV5-4 to TRBJ1-2, with D possibly being TRBD1 (6 bases). The CDR3 length is 14 residues. Germline CDR1 reads SGHNT; CDR2 reads YYREEE (reference sequence). V shed 0 bases and J shed 2 bases, with 8 bases lying between them. CDR3 DNA sequence: TGTGCCAGCAGCTTGGCCGACAGGAACTATGGCTACACCTTC. Residues: CASSLADRNYGYTF.

The CDR3 nucleotides read TGCGCCAGCAGCTCCGGGGGGTCGGGCTCCTACAATGAGCAGTTCTTC. It translates to CASSSGGSGSYNEQFF. This chain connects TRBV5-1 to TRBJ2-1, with 7 bases that match TRBD2. This CDR3 region has 16 residues. The germline V gene encodes CDR1 SGHRS and CDR2 YFSETQ. V lost 3 bases to trimming and J lost 0 bases; unmatched junction nucleotides: 6. Based on the CDR3 plus reference TRBV5-1 and TRBJ2-1, the full variable domain is KAGVTQTPRYLIKTRGQQVTLSCSPISGHRSVSWYQQTPGQGLQFLFEYFSETQRNKGNFPGRFSGRQFSNSRSEMNVSTLELGDSALYLCASSSGGSGSYNEQFFGPGTRLTVL.

The chain carries TRBV5-1 and TRBJ1-2; D gene uncertain. Germline V gives CDR1 SGHRS, CDR2 YFSETQ. V dropped 0 bases and J dropped 2 bases, with 11 bases sitting between them. The CDR3 totals 15 residues. The CDR3 region is CASSLGGESNYGYTF. In DNA, the CDR3 is TGCGCCAGCAGCTTGGGCGGGGAGTCCAACTATGGCTACACCTTC. Full variable domain (outside the CDR3, taken from reference TRBV5-1 and TRBJ1-2): KAGVTQTPRYLIKTRGQQVTLSCSPISGHRSVSWYQQTPGQGLQFLFEYFSETQRNKGNFPGRFSGRQFSNSRSEMNVSTLELGDSALYLCASSLGGESNYGYTFGSGTRLTVV.

This chain joins TRBV19 and TRBJ1-2, with D hard to call. Germline assignment: CDR1 LNHDA and CDR2 SQIVND (reference sequence). V was cut by 4 bases and J by 1 base, with 13 bases left in between. There are 15 residues in the CDR3. CDR3 in DNA: TGTGCCAGTAGTAACACAGAGTATAATAACTATGGCTACACCTTC. The encoded protein is CASSNTEYNNYGYTF.

This clone was detected only once. The chain carries TRBV5-1 and TRBJ2-7; D might be TRBD2 (6 bases). CDR1 and CDR2 from the germline V gene are SGHRS and YFSETQ. This CDR3 has 15 amino acids. V dropped 7 bases and J dropped 6 bases, with 23 bases sitting between them. CDR3 in amino acids: CASGRVRRGISEQYF. The CDR3 DNA reads as TGCGCCAGCGGCCGCGTCAGACGGGGGATCAGCGAGCAGTACTTC.

The rearrangement joins TRBV10-3 to TRBJ2-3; perhaps TRBD2 as D (6 bases). Germline loops: CDR1 ENHRY, CDR2 SYGVKD. V lost 3 bases, J lost 2 bases, and 12 bases lay in between. This CDR3 is built from 15 residues. CDR3 bases: TGTGCCATCAGTGAAACGGGACTGTCCACAGATACGCAGTATTTT. It translates to CAISETGLSTDTQYF.

The chain combines TRBV2 with TRBJ2-7; weak D call: TRBD1 (6 bases). The CDR3 covers 11 residues. Germline V gives CDR1 SNHLY, CDR2 FYNNEI. Trimming pared 6 bases from V and 7 bases from J, leaving 10 bases between. The CDR3 DNA is TGTGCCAGCAGACAGGGAAGGGAGCAGTACTTC. The encoded protein is CASRQGREQYF.

The V and J genes are TRBV7-9 and TRBJ1-1, with D maybe TRBD1 (6 bases). CDR3 length: 13 residues. CDR1 is SEHNR, CDR2 FQNEAQ, per germline (reference sequence). The V end was cut by 5 bases, the J end by 10 bases, with 17 bases between. The CDR3 protein is CASSGATGLGAFF. The CDR3 DNA sequence: TGTGCCAGCAGCGGCGCTACAGGGTTGGGAGCTTTCTTT.